This is a list of T cell receptor beta chains from one sample in a study of shared clonotypes between healthy human individuals. Method: immunoSEQ multiplex PCR; TCRdb's copy keeps in-frame clones and lacks some. The sample includes some 2,500,000 clones, around 92% of them seen just once. Sequencing was performed on naive CD4+ T cells from PBMCs. These receptors were taken from a man younger than 35 in good health. Some clones in this sample may be carry-over from other donors' samples. Both conserved end residues are part of each CDR3. D genes are given only for firm matches. The size of a clone is reported for some rows only, either as once, few or many, or as a class for expanded clones.

d_gene,abundance,v_gene,j_gene,CDR3aa,CDR3nt
TRBD2,NA,TRBV28,TRBJ2-2,CASISGTSGRAAGELFF,TGTGCCAGCATTTCCGGGACTAGCGGGAGGGCCGCCGGGGAGCTGTTTTTT
TRBD1,NA,TRBV18,TRBJ1-1,CASSPTTGLNTEAFF,TGTGCCAGCTCACCGACGACAGGGCTGAACACTGAAGCTTTCTTT
NA,NA,TRBV4-2,TRBJ2-3,CASSQVSAGLTDTQYF,TGTGCCAGCAGCCAAGTTTCGGCGGGGCTCACAGATACGCAGTATTTT
NA,NA,TRBV6-1,TRBJ1-2,CASSEVAGDFYGYTF,TGTGCCAGCAGTGAAGTCGCGGGGGACTTCTATGGCTACACCTTC
NA,NA,TRBV4-1,TRBJ2-7,CASSPQPNSAYSYEQYF,TGCGCCAGCAGCCCACAGCCCAATAGCGCATACTCCTACGAGCAGTACTTC
NA,NA,TRBV18,TRBJ1-3,CASFSTPLSGNTIYF,TGTGCCAGCTTCTCGACACCCCTCTCTGGAAACACCATATATTTT
NA,NA,TRBV27,TRBJ1-4,CASSFVWSGLNEKLFF,TGTGCCAGCAGTTTCGTTTGGTCGGGACTTAATGAAAAACTGTTTTTT
TRBD1,NA,TRBV28,TRBJ1-5,CASSLQGNNQPQHF,TGTGCCAGCAGCCTACAGGGGAACAATCAGCCCCAGCATTTT
TRBD1,NA,TRBV6-6,TRBJ1-2,CASSRQGGGYTF,TGTGCCAGCAGTCGACAGGGAGGTGGCTACACCTTC
NA,NA,TRBV2,TRBJ2-7,CASSQKGQYF,TGTGCCAGCAGCCAAAAAGGGCAGTACTTC
NA,NA,TRBV6-5,TRBJ2-5,CASISPGGETQYF,TGTGCCAGCATTTCTCCCGGGGGCGAGACCCAGTACTTC
NA,NA,TRBV9,TRBJ2-7,CASSVGGNYEQYF,TGTGCCAGCAGCGTAGGGGGGAACTACGAGCAGTACTTC
NA,NA,TRBV4-1,TRBJ2-3,CASSQGLPGSTDTQYF,TGCGCCAGCAGCCAAGGTCTGCCAGGGAGCACAGATACGCAGTATTTT
NA,few,TRBV11-2,TRBJ1-1,CASSLASSGNLNF,TGTGCCAGCAGCTTAGCGAGTTCCGGGAACTTAAACTTT
NA,NA,TRBV4-2,TRBJ2-7,CASSQDLAAISYEQYF,TGTGCCAGCAGCCAAGACTTAGCAGCCATCTCCTACGAGCAGTACTTC
NA,NA,TRBV27,TRBJ2-5,CASSLWYRQETQYF,TGTGCCAGCAGTTTATGGTACAGACAAGAGACCCAGTACTTC
NA,NA,TRBV18,TRBJ1-4,CASSPPRRDSNDKLFF,TGTGCCAGCTCACCACCGAGGAGAGACAGCAATGACAAACTGTTTTTT
NA,once,TRBV6-5,TRBJ2-3,CASSPPGSTDTQYF,TGTGCCAGCAGTCCGCCGGGTAGCACAGATACGCAGTATTTT
NA,NA,TRBV29-1,TRBJ2-7,CSVIVGQTYEQYF,TGCAGCGTTATCGTTGGCCAAACCTACGAGCAGTACTTC
NA,once,TRBV11-2,TRBJ1-1,CASSLVGGMNTEAFF,TGTGCCAGCAGCTTAGTTGGGGGGATGAACACTGAAGCTTTCTTT